This T cell receptor (beta chain) was sequenced during a study of cytomegalovirus exposure and HLA in healthy donors (dated by TCRdb to 2015 to 2018). Broadly, across the study: According to a later analysis, one platform produced both the 120 validation repertoires and the 730 or so repertoires of the first cohort. To predict cytomegalovirus infection status, the study combined high-throughput TCR immunosequencing, statistical association of individual TCRs with disease status, and machine learning. The study aimed to test whether cataloging public T cell receptors could reveal signatures of past pathogen exposure. Besides the first cohort of 500 to 700 subjects, a separate validation cohort made up of roughly 120 different subjects was used. Broad study findings and their caveats: Most TCR sequences were seen in very few donors, while some public TCRs were found in many individuals. A total of 150 or so TCR beta chains were listed by the study as associated with cytomegalovirus. Cytomegalovirus status was reported to be diagnosed by the classifier with high specificity and sensitivity in both the original and validation cohorts. The authors suggested that the approach could potentially be generalized to other disease states and immunological phenotypes. In vitro tests confirmed that a few of the cytomegalovirus-associated TCR beta chains recognize cytomegalovirus antigens. In a later analysis, TCRs clustered in the first cohort were found to also tend to co-occur in the roughly 110 validation repertoires, with around 94% of cluster scores above 0. All 120 or so repertoires were used to score co-occurrence in the validation cohort in a later analysis, because that analysis had no HLA typing for the cohort.

The protocol used for the library was the immunoSEQ multiplex PCR assay. The authors' analysis ran thus. A statistical classification framework was developed to diagnose cytomegalovirus status using the catalog of TCR beta chain sequences. As stored in TCRdb, this immuneACCESS dataset retains in-frame rearrangements with V and J assigned. A fraction of the clones does not appear; measured against another copy, unresolved V genes explain less than half of the discrepancy, and the remainder lacks a known reason. V and J calls and clone size are as listed in that table; D and trimming were resolved from the DNA. In this sample the table shows 65,000 to 75,000 clones, around 93% of which occur a single time. Roughly 5.2% of the sample belongs to the ten largest clones. Taken from the germline V gene, the CDR1 and CDR2 loops are SNHLY and FYNNEI. V is trimmed back by 6 bases and J by 7 bases, and the junction contains 7 bases that no gene match accounts for. Its CDR3 holds 14 amino acids, cysteine through phenylalanine. The CDR3 DNA has 42 bases and is translated from base 1.

The donors belonged to the validation cohort of approximately 130 subjects, which was separate from the roughly 700-subject first cohort. In regard to this clone: What this receptor recognizes is not known. Base-call qualities are not available, and no considerably larger clone is one nucleotide away.

Sequencing was done on a sample of PBMCs. This chain joins TRBV2 to TRBJ1-1, and 11 junctional nucleotides match TRBD1. The receptor was isolated from a man younger than 35 in good health and CMV-seropositive. The sequenced DNA is TGTGCCAGCAGGGGGACAGGGGGGATTGGTGAAGCTTTCTTT. Translation gives CASRGTGGIGEAFF.